The next 22 T cell receptor beta chains were all read from a single sample in a study of cytomegalovirus exposure and HLA in healthy donors. The PCR employed 60 Vbeta primers together with 13 Jbeta primers. Assay: immunoSEQ multiplex PCR; the TCRdb copy retains only in-frame clones and omits some. The sample shows fewer than 200,000 clones, about 13% of them seen only once. Material for sequencing was PBMCs. The origin of the receptors is a man between 45 and 60 years old in good health and CMV-seropositive.

This clone has more than one count but fewer than ten. The chain recombines TRBV30 with TRBJ1-2, with D perhaps TRBD1 (5 bases). Trimming cost V 1 base and J 4 bases, with 19 bases left between them. This CDR3 is built from 16 residues. Per germline, CDR1 GTSNPN and CDR2 SVGIG (reference sequence). In nucleotides, the CDR3 is TGTGCCTGGAGTGCGACGGGAGGGACGCGAAGCTATGGCTACACCTTC. Residues: CAWSATGGTRSYGYTF.

The V call is TRBV7-2, the J call TRBJ2-1, with 11 bases fitting TRBD2. There are 14 residues in the CDR3. Germline-derived CDR1 and CDR2 are SGHTA and FQGNSA. J gave up 9 bases and V 9 bases, and 10 bases lay outside the gene matches. The CDR3 spells CASKGLAGGPEQFF. DNA of the CDR3: TGTGCCAGTAAGGGGCTAGCGGGGGGTCCTGAGCAGTTCTTC.

This clone was counted a few times. The rearrangement links TRBV5-5 to TRBJ2-3; weak D call: TRBD1 (5 bases). Germline lookup yields CDR1 SGHKS and CDR2 YYEKEE (reference sequence). With 0 bases removed from V and 5 bases from J, the gap between germline ends came to 13 bases. This CDR3 has 15 amino acids. CDR3 protein: CASSLGQGSLDTQYF. In DNA, the CDR3 is TGTGCCAGCAGCTTGGGGCAGGGTTCGCTAGATACGCAGTATTTT.

This clone was seen only a few times. This chain links TRBV7-9 with TRBJ2-3, with D possibly being TRBD2 (5 bases). Trimming removed 1 base from V and 6 bases from J, with 14 bases in between. The germline CDR1 and CDR2 sequences are SEHNR and FQNEAQ (reference sequence). The CDR3 sequence is 15 residues long. CDR3 residues: CASSLDAGGVDTQYF. The CDR3 region has the DNA TGTGCCAGCAGCTTAGACGCAGGAGGAGTGGATACGCAGTATTTT. Full variable domain (rest looked up from reference TRBV7-9 and TRBJ2-3): DTGVSQNPRHKITKRGQNVTFRCDPISEHNRLYWYRQTLGQGPEFLTYFQNEAQLEKSRLLSDRFSAERPKGSFSTLEIQRTEQGDSAMYLCASSLDAGGVDTQYFGPGTRLTVL.

This chain links TRBV7-5 with TRBJ2-7; TRBD1, the table's D call, lacks a check against the DNA. TRBV7-5 is listed as a pseudogene. CDR3 length: 13 residues. Here the CDR3 DNA reads TGTGCCAGAAGCTTAGCAGGGGGGCGAAGGCAGTACGTC. Its protein product is CARSLAGGRRQYV.

This chain connects TRBV19 to TRBJ1-3; unclear D gene. CDR3 length: 13 amino acids. The germline V gene encodes CDR1 LNHDA and CDR2 SQIVND (reference sequence). The V and J ends lost 6 bases and 0 bases respectively, with 6 bases between them. CDR3: CASSGVSGNTIYF. The DNA of the CDR3 is TGTGCCAGTAGCGGGGTCTCTGGAAACACCATATATTTT.

This clone was seen at least ten times. The CDR3 is CASSPQGSNEKLFF. CDR3 DNA: TGTGCCAGTAGTCCCCAGGGGTCTAATGAAAAACTGTTTTTT. The chain uses TRBV19 and TRBJ1-4; D may be TRBD1 (6 bases). Germline V gene data show CDR1 as LNHDA and CDR2 as SQIVND (reference sequence). This CDR3 is 14 amino acids long. The V end was cut by 5 bases, the J end by 3 bases, with 10 bases between.

This clone was picked up one time. At one end the junction does not follow the germline gene, possibly because of a read error. The chain uses TRBV6-5 and TRBJ1-1; no reliable D call. Looked up from germline, CDR1 is MNHEY and CDR2 is SVGAGI. This CDR3 has 13 amino acids. CDR3 region: CASSFPLVRVALF. In DNA, the CDR3 is TGTGCCAGCAGTTTTCCACTCGTTCGGGTAGCTCTCTTT.

This clone was seen a handful of times. This chain connects TRBV7-2 to TRBJ2-5, with 11 positions matching TRBD2. The germline gives CDR1 SGHTA, CDR2 FQGNSA. The CDR3 loop spans 14 amino acids. Losses at the gene ends were 4 bases for V and 4 bases for J; bases not matched to a gene: 2. The CDR3 DNA reads TGTGCCAGCAGCTCCGGGACTAGCGGAGAGACCCAGTACTTC. Translating it yields CASSSGTSGETQYF.

A few counts support this clone. The CDR3 reads CASNPLGPGDYGYTF. Written as DNA, the CDR3 is TGTGCCAGTAATCCTCTGGGGCCGGGGGACTATGGCTACACCTTC. The J gene is TRBJ1-2, the V gene TRBV19, with D possibly TRBD1 on 5 matching bases. The CDR3 is 15 residues long. The V gene lost 7 bases and the J gene lost 3 bases, with 18 bases spanning the gap. Germline CDR1 and CDR2: LNHDA and SQIVND (reference sequence). The entire variable domain, with the rest obtained from reference TRBV19 and TRBJ1-2, is as follows: DGGITQSPKYLFRKEGQNVTLSCEQNLNHDAMYWYRQDPGQGLRLIYYSQIVNDFQKGDIAEGYSVSREKKESFPLTVTSAQKNPTAFYLCASNPLGPGDYGYTFGSGTRLTVV.

The sample holds a few counts of this clone. The same CDR3 is also encoded by other DNA sequences in this sample. This rearrangement joins TRBV6-5 to TRBJ1-1, with 7 bases lining up with TRBD1. With 6 bases clipped from V and 0 bases from J, the junction kept 4 bases outside the gene matches. The germline CDR1 and CDR2 sequences are MNHEY and SVGAGI. This CDR3 contains 14 residues. The CDR3 spells CASSRDRVNTEAFF. DNA of the CDR3: TGTGCCAGCAGCCGCGACAGGGTGAACACTGAAGCTTTCTTT.

This clone was counted only a few times. The rearrangement uses TRBV30 and TRBJ1-2, with 7 bases lining up with TRBD1. The CDR3 covers 15 residues. V gave up 1 base and J gave up 6 bases; unmatched junction bases: 11. Germline V lookup: CDR1 GTSNPN, CDR2 SVGIG (reference sequence). CDR3 sequence (DNA): TGTGCCTGGAGTGGAAGACTACAGGGGATTAATGGCTACACCTTC. It translates to CAWSGRLQGINGYTF.

V usage is TRBV18 and J usage is TRBJ1-3; D is perhaps TRBD1 (6 bases). Germline CDR1 is KGHSH and CDR2 is LQKENI. V dropped 6 bases and J dropped 4 bases, with 13 bases sitting between them. This CDR3 spans 14 amino acids. The CDR3 is CASSTRGNGNTIYF. The CDR3 nucleotides are TGTGCCAGCTCGACAAGGGGGAACGGAAACACCATATATTTT.

This clone was counted between two and nine times. The chain combines TRBV5-4 with TRBJ1-1, with TRBD1 identical over 7 bases. Trimming cost V 0 bases and J 5 bases; bases outside gene matches: 7. The CDR3 totals 15 residues. Germline CDR1 SGHNT, CDR2 YYREEE (reference sequence). The CDR3 sequence is CASSLADRVGTEAFF. The CDR3 bases are TGTGCCAGCAGCTTGGCCGACAGGGTAGGGACTGAAGCTTTCTTT. Looking up the rest from reference TRBV5-4 and TRBJ1-1 gives the full variable domain: ETGVTQSPTHLIKTRGQQVTLRCSSQSGHNTVSWYQQALGQGPQFIFQYYREEENGRGNFPPRFSGLQFPNYSSELNVNALELDDSALYLCASSLADRVGTEAFFGQGTRLTVV.

The rearrangement uses TRBV5-1 and TRBJ1-3, with D hard to call. The CDR3 runs 13 residues. The germline V gene has CDR1 SGHRS and CDR2 YFSETQ. V shed 0 bases and J shed 9 bases, with 10 bases lying between them. Here the CDR3 DNA reads TGCGCCAGCAGCTTGGAGAGGGCCGGCACCATATATTTT. Amino acid sequence: CASSLERAGTIYF.

This clone has more than one count but fewer than ten. This chain joins TRBV5-6 and TRBJ2-2; D may be TRBD2 (7 bases). The CDR3 sequence is 14 residues long. The V end was cut by 6 bases, the J end by 7 bases, with 16 bases between. The germline gives CDR1 SGHDT, CDR2 YYEEEE. Here the CDR3 reads CASNPLGGLGELFF. The DNA of the CDR3 is TGTGCCAGCAACCCACTCGGGGGGCTCGGGGAGCTGTTTTTT.

The V call is TRBV5-6, the J call TRBJ2-5, with 10 bases fitting TRBD2. The CDR3 has 15 residues. Germline V lookup: CDR1 SGHDT, CDR2 YYEEEE. The junction had 1 base not matched to a gene; V was cut back by 0 bases and J by 2 bases. CDR3 protein: CASSLERGGQETQYF. The CDR3 DNA reads as TGTGCCAGCAGCTTGGAGCGGGGGGGACAAGAGACCCAGTACTTC.

This chain joins TRBV7-2 and TRBJ1-5; D unresolved. Trimming shortened V by 5 bases and J by 3 bases, and 14 bases separated the two germline ends. The V gene's germline CDR1 is SGHTA and CDR2 FQGNSA. The CDR3 spans 15 residues. CDR3 protein: CASSLQHTPNQPQHF. In DNA, the CDR3 is TGTGCCAGCAGCCTGCAACACACCCCCAATCAGCCCCAGCATTTT.

The rearrangement uses TRBV18 and TRBJ1-1; D gene unclear. The CDR3 totals 16 residues. V was pared by 2 bases and J by 0 bases, with 13 bases between. Germline V gene lookup returns CDR1 KGHSH and CDR2 LQKENI. CDR3 protein: CASSPGREHMNTEAFF. CDR3 nucleotide sequence: TGTGCCAGCTCACCAGGGAGGGAGCATATGAACACTGAAGCTTTCTTT.

V usage is TRBV25-1 and J usage is TRBJ2-3; the D is unclear. Between the trimmed V and J ends, which lost 6 bases and 3 bases, there was a span of 4 bases. There are 11 residues in the CDR3. Germline CDR1 and CDR2: MGHDK and SYGVNS. In DNA form, the CDR3 reads TGTGCCAGCAGCGTGACAGATACGCAGTATTTT. Its protein product is CASSVTDTQYF.

This chain links TRBV11-2 with TRBJ1-1; D not resolved. Germline CDR1 is SGHAT and CDR2 is FQNNGV. This CDR3 spans 14 amino acids. Trimming took off 5 bases at V and 1 base at J, with 11 bases between the two ends. The CDR3, as DNA: TGTGCCAGCAGCCCTAGCGGCTGGAACACTGAAGCTTTCTTT. This translates into CASSPSGWNTEAFF.

This clone has more than one count but fewer than ten. This sequence joins TRBV2 and TRBJ2-7, with 8 bases matching TRBD1. The trim removed 3 bases at V and 3 bases at J, leaving 4 bases unmatched. Germline values: CDR1 SNHLY, CDR2 FYNNEI. CDR3 size: 14 residues. The CDR3 is CASSEGDRGYEQYV. In DNA, the CDR3 is TGTGCCAGCAGTGAGGGTGACAGGGGCTACGAGCAGTACGTC.